This T cell receptor beta chain appears in the sequencing data of a study of tumor and adjacent non-tumor tissue in lung cancer (dated by TCRdb to 2017 to 2018). With regard to the full study: The cohort included around twelve adenocarcinoma, a couple of squamous cell carcinoma and 1 small cell lung cancer patients. Among the roughly 15 patients, ages ranged from about 31 to 80 years, roughly ten were men and 5 were women, and disease was TNM stage I to III. Sequencing produced fewer than 150,000,000 productive TCRbeta reads in total, an average of approximately 4.1 million reads per sample. Bulk TCRbeta repertoires were compared between lung tumor tissue and matched distant non-tumor lung tissue obtained from under 18 lung cancer patients. For each patient, one tumor sample and one normal lung sample were taken, giving under 35 paired specimens that underwent TCRbeta CDR3 sequencing.

The method behind the library was multiplex PCR. For sequencing, an Illumina HiSeq 2500 was employed. TCRbeta libraries were built by three rounds of nested PCR using primers (Table S4), following protocols modified from ARM-PCR. PCR products of 200-500 bp were gel-excised and purified with the QIAquick gel extraction kit before sequencing. In the paper's pipeline: Reads were cleaned with Trimmomatic, merged with FLASH into complete CDR3 sequences, and assigned to V(D)J germline segments with MiTCR. Clonal diversity was computed as the inverse Simpson's index with VDJtools. In-frame sequences lacking a premature stop codon were counted as productive reads. The public reads were run again by TCRdb, first through fastp at Q25 and then through MiXCR, and only productive beta chains were kept. Records with the same CDR3 protein are collapsed into one entry carrying the most frequent genes and DNA. TCRdb's processing, not the authors' own work, is the source of the V and J calls. Counted in this sample were tens of thousands of distinct CDR3 sequences; around 64% of them appeared once. Approximately 16% of the sample rests with the top ten.

This clonotype was counted at least ten times. Its recognized antigen is unknown. No much larger clone exists at a distance of one base, and base qualities are not known. RNA was isolated from bulk unsorted tissue, and RNA quality was assessed with a NanoDrop ND-1000 and an Agilent 2100. The donors were newly diagnosed lung cancer patients admitted for thoracic surgery in China from August to November 2014 who had not received prior chemotherapy. Anyone who had undergone radiotherapy or chemotherapy before, or who had another cancer at the same time, was left out of the study. Pieces of surgical tissue measuring about 1-2 cm3 were kept in RNAlater solution and held at -80 degrees C until needed. V is cut back by 0 bases and J by 9 bases, with 4 bases in the junction unmatched. The CDR3 runs 15 residues from the cysteine to the phenylalanine. The CDR3 DNA has 45 bases and is translated from base 1. According to the germline V gene (reference sequence), CDR1 reads LNHNV and CDR2 reads YYDKDF.

The study at large found these results: TCR diversity (inverse Simpson) was significantly higher in tumor than in normal lung tissue (roughly 430 vs 170, P = 0.0075, Mann-Whitney U test). Neither the sequencing platform nor unique molecular identifiers are mentioned in the methods. With only roughly 14 patients in the cohort, the authors noted that larger samples and more detailed clinical data are needed. A significantly larger cumulative share of the repertoire was made up by the top 100 clones in normal lung than in tumor tissue. TCR diversity was significantly higher in younger patients, and greater tumor TCR diversity was associated with shorter overall survival and shorter disease-free survival. Peripheral blood was not sequenced, so blood TCRbeta repertoires were not examined in the lung cancer patients of the study.

The chain is made from TRBV15 and TRBJ2-1, and TRBD2 matches 11 of the central bases. This clonotype was obtained from a man aged 55 to 70 with non-small cell lung cancer. Sequencing was done on a sample of lung tumor tissue. The DNA sequence follows: TGTGCCACCAGCAGAGACATGACTAGCGGGACTGAGCAGTTCTTC. This encodes CATSRDMTSGTEQFF.